A single sample gave rise to the 29 T cell receptor beta chains below, sequenced in a study of T cells in Graves' hyperthyroidism and ophthalmopathy. Using RNA transcripts as the source, TCR beta CDR3 regions were amplified. HTBI primers were employed in a first-round RT-PCR of the TCR CDR3. TCRdb fed the multiplex PCR reads into MiXCR, producing one record per CDR3 protein. The profile shows about 600,000 distinct CDR3 sequences, roughly 15% of them singletons. Input material: blood. The receptors come from a woman in her forties or fifties with Graves' ophthalmopathy.

In its sample, this clonotype was seen many times. This chain links TRBV7-2 with TRBJ2-7; TRBD2 matches 12 bases. Germline lookup yields CDR1 SGHTA and CDR2 FQGNSA. With V trimmed by 4 bases and J by 2 bases, 9 bases remained unmatched. This CDR3 has 17 amino acids. CDR3 loop: CASSYRLAGVPPYEQYF. In DNA form, the CDR3 reads TGTGCCAGCAGCTACCGACTAGCGGGAGTCCCACCCTACGAGCAGTACTTC.

A few counts support this clonotype. This chain joins TRBV5-1 and TRBJ2-5; TRBD2 matches 11 bases. The CDR3 consists of 15 residues. Germline V CDR1 and CDR2: SGHRS, YFSETQ. J was trimmed by 3 bases and V by 3 bases; bases with no gene match: 4. CDR3 nucleotides: TGCGCCAGCAGCTCGGGGACTAGCGGAGAAGAGACCCAGTACTTC. It specifies CASSSGTSGEETQYF.

This clonotype appeared many times. The CDR3 region has the DNA TGCGCCAGCAGCACCGCGGGGGCCGCAGATACGCAGTATTTT. This codes for CASSTAGAADTQYF. J is TRBJ2-3 and V is TRBV5-1; D perhaps matches TRBD2 (7 bases). With 4 bases removed from V and 4 bases from J, the gap between germline ends came to 13 bases. CDR3 size: 14 residues. CDR1 and CDR2 (germline): SGHRS, YFSETQ.

This clonotype came up many times. This rearrangement joins TRBV7-2 to TRBJ2-1; D possibly corresponds to TRBD2 (5 bases). CDR3 length: 14 residues. The germline gives CDR1 SGHTA, CDR2 FQGNSA. Trimming pared 2 bases from V and 4 bases from J, leaving 9 bases between. The CDR3 protein is CASSLSGGYNEQFF. In nucleotides, the CDR3 is TGTGCCAGCAGCTTAAGCGGCGGGTACAATGAGCAGTTCTTC.

In its sample, this clonotype was seen many times. The chain carries TRBV10-3 and TRBJ2-1; 8 bases fit TRBD2. Germline CDR1 and CDR2: ENHRY and SYGVKD. J lost 6 bases, V lost 5 bases, and 12 bases had no gene match. This CDR3 comprises 16 residues. The CDR3 sequence is CAISFTGTSQSNEQFF. For the CDR3, the DNA is TGTGCCATCAGTTTCACCGGGACTAGTCAAAGCAATGAGCAGTTCTTC.

This clonotype was counted only a few times. The chain links TRBV6-9 to TRBJ2-5; 9 positions match TRBD2. Germline V lookup: CDR1 MNHGY, CDR2 SVAAGI. Trimming took 3 bases from V and 2 from J; bases not matched to a gene: 13. The CDR3 is 18 residues long. The CDR3: CASSYLAAGGPGQETQYF. CDR3 sequence (DNA): TGTGCCAGCAGTTACTTGGCGGCGGGAGGGCCAGGGCAAGAGACCCAGTACTTC.

The J gene is TRBJ2-1, the V gene TRBV24-1, with D perhaps TRBD2 (6 bases). Trimming stripped 9 bases from V and 4 bases from J, with 12 bases between. CDR1 KGHDR and CDR2 SFDVKD come from the germline V gene. This CDR3 has 13 amino acids. The chain's CDR3 is CATRAGPYNEQFF. The CDR3 DNA sequence: TGTGCCACCCGCGCGGGACCTTACAATGAGCAGTTCTTC.

This rearrangement joins TRBV7-2 to TRBJ2-7, with 7 bases that match TRBD2. V shed 1 base, J shed 1 base, and the junction held 10 bases outside the gene matches. Germline V CDR1 and CDR2: SGHTA, FQGNSA. This CDR3 has 17 amino acids. The CDR3 nucleotides are TGTGCCAGCAGCTTAGTCCGACTAGCCCCAAAATCCTACGAGCAGTACTTC. Translating gives CASSLVRLAPKSYEQYF. Variable domain in full (rest from reference TRBV7-2 and TRBJ2-7): GAGVSQSPSNKVTEKGKDVELRCDPISGHTALYWYRQSLGQGLEFLIYFQGNSAPDKSGLPSDRFSAERTGGSVSTLTIQRTQQEDSAVYLCASSLVRLAPKSYEQYFGPGTRLTVT.

This clonotype was recorded many times. The chain couples TRBV7-9 to TRBJ2-7; 9 positions agree with TRBD1. The V segment lost 5 bases and the J segment 4 bases; nucleotides outside the gene matches: 6. Germline V gene data show CDR1 as SEHNR and CDR2 as FQNEAQ (reference sequence). This CDR3 spans 14 amino acids. CDR3 sequence (DNA): TGTGCCAGCAGCATATCGGGACAGGGATACGAGCAGTACTTC. Its translation: CASSISGQGYEQYF.

This chain connects TRBV25-1 to TRBJ2-1; 10 bases match TRBD1. The CDR3 consists of 16 residues. Per the germline V gene, CDR1 is MGHDK and CDR2 is SYGVNS. V lost 2 bases and J lost 4; bases outside the gene matches: 5. Written as DNA, the CDR3 is TGTGCCAGCAGTGAACCCGGGACAGGGGTATACAATGAGCAGTTCTTC. This sequence encodes CASSEPGTGVYNEQFF.

This clonotype was seen many times. V and J are TRBV4-3 and TRBJ1-5; unclear D gene. The V and J ends lost 0 bases and 5 bases respectively, with 11 bases between them. The germline V gene has CDR1 LGHNA and CDR2 YSLEER. The CDR3 length is 15 residues. CDR3 protein: CASSQDFRGHQPQHF. CDR3 DNA sequence: TGCGCCAGCAGCCAAGATTTCCGGGGTCATCAGCCCCAGCATTTT.

V and J are TRBV6-6 and TRBJ1-4; D is possibly TRBD1 (5 bases). This CDR3 has 14 amino acids. CDR1 and CDR2 from the germline V gene are MNHNY and SVGAGI (reference sequence). V lost 2 bases and J lost 8, with 12 bases in between. The CDR3 DNA sequence: TGTGCCAGCAGTTACGTCGGGGGTCGGGAAAAACTGTTTTTT. As protein: CASSYVGGREKLFF.

This clonotype occurred many times. The chain has TRBV18 and TRBJ2-1, with TRBD2 matching 9 bases. Losses at the gene ends were 2 bases for V and 14 bases for J; bases not matched to a gene: 7. CDR3 length equals 13 residues. Looked up from germline, CDR1 is KGHSH and CDR2 is LQKENI. CDR3 bases: TGTGCCAGCTCACCAGCAGTAGCGGGAGATGAGTTCTTC. Its translation: CASSPAVAGDEFF.

This clonotype appeared many times. V and J are TRBV5-1 and TRBJ1-1; D possibly corresponds to TRBD1 (5 bases). CDR1 is SGHRS, CDR2 YFSETQ, per germline. The V end was cut by 0 bases, the J end by 3 bases, with 18 bases between. The CDR3 length is 17 residues. DNA of the CDR3: TGCGCCAGCAGCTTGGCCTCAGGAGGCAGGGCGGACACTGAAGCTTTCTTT. This sequence encodes CASSLASGGRADTEAFF.

This clonotype was recorded many times. The genes are TRBV7-2 and TRBJ2-5, with 7 bases lining up with TRBD1. Germline-derived CDR1 and CDR2 are SGHTA and FQGNSA. The CDR3 totals 16 residues. J lost 1 base, V lost 5 bases, and 10 bases had no gene match. DNA of the CDR3: TGTGCCAGCAGCCTCCGACAGGGCGGATTCCAAGAGACCCAGTACTTC. Encoded protein: CASSLRQGGFQETQYF.

This clonotype was seen a handful of times. The chain joins TRBV29-1 to TRBJ2-1, with TRBD2 matching over 7 bases. Looked up from germline, CDR1 is SQVTM and CDR2 is ANQGSEA. The CDR3 runs 14 residues. The V and J ends lost 7 bases and 1 base, in that order; junction bases with no gene match: 7. CDR3 region: CSDLSGSSYNEQFF. CDR3 in DNA: TGCAGCGACCTTAGCGGGTCTTCCTACAATGAGCAGTTCTTC.

This clonotype was counted only a few times. The chain carries TRBV6-1 and TRBJ1-2; D not resolved. With 2 bases removed from V and 2 bases from J, the gap between germline ends came to 15 bases. The CDR3 spans 16 residues. Germline CDR1 MNHNS, CDR2 SASEGT. CDR3 region: CASSEIRRIPNYGYTF. Here the CDR3 DNA reads TGTGCCAGCAGTGAAATTAGGAGGATACCAAACTATGGCTACACCTTC.

This clonotype has ten or more counts. The chain recombines TRBV6-1 with TRBJ2-1, with D unresolved. V gave up 7 bases and J gave up 0 bases, with 10 bases separating them. Germline values: CDR1 MNHNS, CDR2 SASEGT. The CDR3 loop spans 14 amino acids. As DNA, the CDR3 is TGTGCCAGCATGGCCAGGAGCTCCTACAATGAGCAGTTCTTC. This encodes CASMARSSYNEQFF.

There are many counts of this clonotype. The chain couples TRBV2 to TRBJ2-7; D unclear. In germline, CDR1 is SNHLY, CDR2 FYNNEI. V was clipped by 1 base and J by 2 bases, with 12 bases between them. CDR3 length: 15 residues. In DNA, the CDR3 is TGTGCCAGCAGTGAAGGGGGTTTACCCACCTACGAGCAGTACTTC. This gives the protein CASSEGGLPTYEQYF.

The sample holds many counts of this clonotype. The chain joins TRBV5-1 to TRBJ2-3; D gene uncertain. Deletions cut 10 bases from V and 6 bases from J, with 15 bases between. Germline V gene sequence: CDR1 SGHRS, CDR2 YFSETQ. CDR3 length: 12 residues. CDR3 sequence (DNA): TGCGCCCCCCCGGACGTTCGGGATACGCAGTATTTT. This encodes CAPPDVRDTQYF. Complete variable domain (other parts from reference TRBV5-1 and TRBJ2-3): KAGVTQTPRYLIKTRGQQVTLSCSPISGHRSVSWYQQTPGQGLQFLFEYFSETQRNKGNFPGRFSGRQFSNSRSEMNVSTLELGDSALYLCAPPDVRDTQYFGPGTRLTVL.

The chain is built from TRBV5-5 and TRBJ1-1; perhaps TRBD1 as D (5 bases). CDR3 length: 14 amino acids. Trimming left V 4 bases short and J 6 bases short, with 16 bases between. From germline, CDR1 is SGHKS and CDR2 YYEKEE (reference sequence). The CDR3 region is CASSTERGQPEAFF. DNA of the CDR3: TGTGCCAGCAGCACGGAGAGGGGCCAGCCTGAAGCTTTCTTT.

This clonotype was picked up many times. The V gene is TRBV20-1, the J gene TRBJ2-7; 8 bases fit TRBD1. V shed 0 bases and J 7 bases; nucleotides not matched to a gene: 8. The CDR3 is made up of 14 amino acids. Germline values: CDR1 DFQATT, CDR2 SNEGSKA (reference sequence). CDR3 sequence: CSARDPRQGREQYF. CDR3 bases: TGCAGTGCTAGAGATCCCAGACAGGGGCGAGAGCAGTACTTC.

The chain combines TRBV6-2 or TRBV6-3 with TRBJ2-2; TRBD2 is a possible D gene (6 bases). Between the trimmed V and J ends, which lost 2 bases and 4 bases, there was a span of 8 bases. The CDR3 is 14 amino acids. The germline V gene has CDR1 MNHEY and CDR2 SVGEGT. The CDR3 loop is CASSYMGGTGELFF. The CDR3 DNA is TGTGCCAGCAGTTACATGGGGGGCACCGGGGAGCTGTTTTTT.

The CDR3 region has the DNA TGCAGCGTTGATTGGGACAGACGAGCTTTCTTT. Protein product: CSVDWDRRAFF. The J gene is TRBJ1-1, the V gene TRBV29-1; TRBD1 agrees at 7 bases. This CDR3 contains 11 residues. Germline V gene lookup returns CDR1 SQVTM and CDR2 ANQGSEA. V was clipped by 3 bases and J by 10 bases; unmatched bases: 5.

V usage is TRBV15 and J usage is TRBJ1-2, with D possibly TRBD1 on 5 matching bases. The CDR3 length is 14 residues. Trimming removed 4 bases from V and 2 bases from J, with 11 bases in between. The V gene's germline CDR1 is LNHNV and CDR2 YYDKDF (reference sequence). The CDR3 DNA sequence: TGTGCCACCAGCAAAAACCGGGACAACTATGGCTACACCTTC. Its protein is CATSKNRDNYGYTF.

The V gene is TRBV24-1, the J gene TRBJ2-5, with TRBD2 matching over 9 bases. CDR3 length equals 14 residues. J was trimmed by 4 bases and V by 7 bases; bases with no gene match: 6. From germline, CDR1 is KGHDR and CDR2 SFDVKD. The CDR3 here is CATSGSRGGETQYF. The DNA of the CDR3 is TGTGCCACCAGCGGTTCGCGGGGGGGAGAGACCCAGTACTTC.

About this clonotype: It may be a read error: a sequence one base away is much more abundant. The V and J genes are TRBV2 and TRBJ2-7; possible D gene TRBD1, 7 bases. The germline V and J ends were trimmed by 6 bases and 2 bases, with 17 bases remaining between them. Germline loops: CDR1 SNHLY, CDR2 FYNNEI. The CDR3 is 15 residues long. CDR3 protein: CASRRGQTYPYEQYF. For the CDR3, the DNA is TGTGCCAGCAGGCGGGGACAGACCTACCCCTACGAGCAGTACTTC.

Many counts were recorded for this clonotype. This chain uses TRBV12-3 or TRBV12-4 with TRBJ2-7, with 12 nucleotides matching TRBD2. Germline trimming cut 7 bases from V and 1 base from J; bases unmatched to any gene: 5. The CDR3 covers 15 residues. The CDR3 is CASTLLAGGSYEQYF. The CDR3 bases are TGTGCCAGCACCCTACTAGCGGGAGGTTCCTACGAGCAGTACTTC.

In its sample, this clonotype was seen many times. The rearrangement links TRBV30 to TRBJ1-1, with D unresolved. The CDR3 consists of 12 residues. V was clipped by 1 base and J by 3 bases, with 6 bases between them. Germline V gene sequence: CDR1 GTSNPN, CDR2 SVGIG (reference sequence). The CDR3 is CAWSGLYTEAFF. The CDR3 nucleotides are TGTGCCTGGAGTGGGTTATACACTGAAGCTTTCTTT.